This T cell receptor (beta chain) was obtained from a study of CD8+CD57+ T cells in acquired aplastic anemia. Study-level results: Researchers report that twenty-nine CD8+ CDR3 sequences appeared in both patients and controls.

The V end lost 4 bases, the J end lost 7 bases, and 14 bases lay between the germline ends. This CDR3 is 12 amino acids long. Germline V lookup: CDR1 DFQATT, CDR2 SNEGSKA (reference sequence). All sequencing subjects had displayed CD8+CD57+ cell expansion on flow cytometry. Patients uniformly had severe acquired aplastic anemia. Genomic DNA served as template for TCR beta VDJ and CDR3 profiling. TCRdb passed the reads through MiXCR, listing each CDR3 protein once. The repertoire holds 200,000 or so distinct CDR3 sequences, with under 55% as singletons. This clonotype showed up many times. As yet, its antigen is unknown.

The TCR sequence derives from a human donor with aplastic anemia. Sequencing used sorted CD4+, CD8+, or CD8+CD57+ T cells (not recorded which) from PBMCs. V and J are TRBV20-1 and TRBJ2-7, with D perhaps TRBD1 (6 bases). In DNA form, the CDR3 reads TGCAGTGCTACTACAGGGCTTGGGGAGCAGTACTTC. Its translation: CSATTGLGEQYF.